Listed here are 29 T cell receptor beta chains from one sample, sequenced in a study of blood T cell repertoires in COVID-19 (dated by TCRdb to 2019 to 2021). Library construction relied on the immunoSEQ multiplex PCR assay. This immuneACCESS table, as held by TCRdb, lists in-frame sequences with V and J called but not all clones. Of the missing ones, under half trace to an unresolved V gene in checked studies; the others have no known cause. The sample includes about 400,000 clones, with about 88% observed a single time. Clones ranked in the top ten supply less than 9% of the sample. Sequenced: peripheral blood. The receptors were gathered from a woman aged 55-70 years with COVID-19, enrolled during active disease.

In nucleotides, the CDR3 is TGTGCCAGCAGTTACGTCAGGGGGCCACTTGGCTACACCTTC. Translated: CASSYVRGPLGYTF. The chain carries TRBV6-5 and TRBJ1-2; 8 nucleotides match TRBD1. The germline V gene has CDR1 MNHEY and CDR2 SVGAGI. There are 14 residues in the CDR3. Losses at the gene ends were 2 bases for V and 7 bases for J; bases not matched to a gene: 6.

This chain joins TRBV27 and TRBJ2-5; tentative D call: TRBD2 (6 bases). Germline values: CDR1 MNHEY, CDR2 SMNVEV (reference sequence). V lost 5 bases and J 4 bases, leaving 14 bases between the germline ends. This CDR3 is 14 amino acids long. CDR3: CASSHFSGAETQYF. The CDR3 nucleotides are TGTGCCAGCAGTCATTTCTCGGGAGCAGAGACCCAGTACTTC.

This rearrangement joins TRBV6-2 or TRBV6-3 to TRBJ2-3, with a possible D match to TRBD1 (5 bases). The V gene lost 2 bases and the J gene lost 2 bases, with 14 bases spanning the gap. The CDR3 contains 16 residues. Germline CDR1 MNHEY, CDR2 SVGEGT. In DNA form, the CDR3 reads TGTGCCAGCAGTTACGACAGTGAAGGGTACACAGATACGCAGTATTTT. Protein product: CASSYDSEGYTDTQYF.

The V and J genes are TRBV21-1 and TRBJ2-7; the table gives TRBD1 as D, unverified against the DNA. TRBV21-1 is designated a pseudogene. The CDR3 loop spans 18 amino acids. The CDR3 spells CASSSHPTGALSSYEQYF. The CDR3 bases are TGTGCCAGCAGCTCACACCCTACAGGGGCCCTGAGCTCCTACGAGCAGTACTTC.

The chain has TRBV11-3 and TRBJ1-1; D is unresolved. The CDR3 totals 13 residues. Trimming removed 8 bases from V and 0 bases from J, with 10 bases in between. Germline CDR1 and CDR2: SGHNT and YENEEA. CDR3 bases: TGTGCCAGCGGACTGACGGTGAACACTGAAGCTTTCTTT. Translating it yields CASGLTVNTEAFF.

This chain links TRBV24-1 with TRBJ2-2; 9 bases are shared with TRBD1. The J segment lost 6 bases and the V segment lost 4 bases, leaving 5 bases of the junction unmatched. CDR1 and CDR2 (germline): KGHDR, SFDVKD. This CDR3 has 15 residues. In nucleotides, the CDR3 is TGTGCCACCAGTGACCCCGGGACAGGGTCCGGGGAGCTGTTTTTT. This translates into CATSDPGTGSGELFF.

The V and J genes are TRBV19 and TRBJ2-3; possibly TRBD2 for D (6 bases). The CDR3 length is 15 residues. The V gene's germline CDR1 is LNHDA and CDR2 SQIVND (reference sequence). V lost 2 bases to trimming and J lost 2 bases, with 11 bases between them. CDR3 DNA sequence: TGTGCCAGTAGTATACTGGGACTGGACACAGATACGCAGTATTTT. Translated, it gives CASSILGLDTDTQYF. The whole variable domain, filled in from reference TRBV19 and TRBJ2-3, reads DGGITQSPKYLFRKEGQNVTLSCEQNLNHDAMYWYRQDPGQGLRLIYYSQIVNDFQKGDIAEGYSVSREKKESFPLTVTSAQKNPTAFYLCASSILGLDTDTQYFGPGTRLTVL.

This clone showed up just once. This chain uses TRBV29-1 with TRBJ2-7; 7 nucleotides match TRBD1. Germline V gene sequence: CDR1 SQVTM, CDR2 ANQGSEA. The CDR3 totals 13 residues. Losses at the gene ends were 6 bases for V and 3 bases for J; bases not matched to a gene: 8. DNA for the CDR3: TGCAGCGTCCCGGACAGGCAGGGCTACGAGCAGTACTTC. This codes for CSVPDRQGYEQYF.

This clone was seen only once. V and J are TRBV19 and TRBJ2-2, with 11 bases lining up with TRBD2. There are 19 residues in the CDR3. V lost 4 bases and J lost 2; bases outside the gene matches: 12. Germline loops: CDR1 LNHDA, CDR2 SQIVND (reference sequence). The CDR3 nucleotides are TGTGCCAGTAGTACCTACTTCTTGGGACTAGCGGTTAACACCGGGGAGCTGTTTTTT. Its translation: CASSTYFLGLAVNTGELFF.

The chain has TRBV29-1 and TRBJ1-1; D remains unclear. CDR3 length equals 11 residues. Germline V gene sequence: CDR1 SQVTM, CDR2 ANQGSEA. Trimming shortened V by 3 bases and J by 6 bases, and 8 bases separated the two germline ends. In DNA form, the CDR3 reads TGCAGCGTTGAGGGCTTCGCTGAAGCTTTCTTT. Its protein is CSVEGFAEAFF.

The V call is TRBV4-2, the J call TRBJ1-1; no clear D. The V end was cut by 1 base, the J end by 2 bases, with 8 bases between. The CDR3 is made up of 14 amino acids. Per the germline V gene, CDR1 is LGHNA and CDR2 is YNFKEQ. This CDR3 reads CASSQGGSNTEAFF. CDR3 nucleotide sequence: TGTGCCAGCAGCCAAGGAGGCTCTAACACTGAAGCTTTCTTT.

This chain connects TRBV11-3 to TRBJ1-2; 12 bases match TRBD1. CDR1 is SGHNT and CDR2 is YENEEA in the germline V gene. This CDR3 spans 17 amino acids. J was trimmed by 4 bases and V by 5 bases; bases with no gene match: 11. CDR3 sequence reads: CASSLQGQGATIYGYTF. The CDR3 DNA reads TGTGCCAGCAGCCTCCAGGGACAGGGGGCGACGATCTATGGCTACACCTTC.

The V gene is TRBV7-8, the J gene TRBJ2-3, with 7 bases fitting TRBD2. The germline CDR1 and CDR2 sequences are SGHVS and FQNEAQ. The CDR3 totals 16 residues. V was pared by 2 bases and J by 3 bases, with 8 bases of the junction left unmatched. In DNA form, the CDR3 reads TGTGCCAGCAGCTTATCCCCAGCGGGGTTAACAGATACGCAGTATTTT. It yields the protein CASSLSPAGLTDTQYF. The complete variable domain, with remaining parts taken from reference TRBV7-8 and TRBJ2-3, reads GAGVSQSPRYKVAKRGQDVALRCDPISGHVSLFWYQQALGQGPEFLTYFQNEAQLDKSGLPSDRFFAERPEGSVSTLKIQRTQQEDSAVYLCASSLSPAGLTDTQYFGPGTRLTVL.

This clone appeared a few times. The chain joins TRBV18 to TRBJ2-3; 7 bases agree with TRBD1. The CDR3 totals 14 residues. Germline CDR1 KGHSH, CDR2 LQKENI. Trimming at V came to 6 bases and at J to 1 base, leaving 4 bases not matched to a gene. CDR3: CASSPGQGTDTQYF. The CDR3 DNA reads TGTGCCAGCTCTCCTGGACAGGGCACAGATACGCAGTATTTT.

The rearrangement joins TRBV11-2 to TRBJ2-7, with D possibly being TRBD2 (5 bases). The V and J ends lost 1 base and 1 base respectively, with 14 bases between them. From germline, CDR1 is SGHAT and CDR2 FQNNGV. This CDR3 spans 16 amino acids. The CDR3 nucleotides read TGTGCCAGCAGCTTAGGTACGGGGATCCTATCCTACGAGCAGTACTTC. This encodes CASSLGTGILSYEQYF.

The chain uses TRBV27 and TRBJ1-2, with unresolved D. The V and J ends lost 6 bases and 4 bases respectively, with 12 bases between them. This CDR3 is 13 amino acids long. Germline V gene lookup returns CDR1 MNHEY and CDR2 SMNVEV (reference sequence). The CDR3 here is CASSPGSRYGYTF. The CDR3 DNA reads TGTGCCAGCAGCCCAGGCTCACGCTATGGCTACACCTTC.

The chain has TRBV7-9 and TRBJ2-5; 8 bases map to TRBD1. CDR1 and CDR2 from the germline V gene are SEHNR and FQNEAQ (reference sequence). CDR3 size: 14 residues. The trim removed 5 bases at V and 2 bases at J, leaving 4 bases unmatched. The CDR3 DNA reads TGTGCCAGCAGCCAAGGACAGGGACAAGAGACCCAGTACTTC. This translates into CASSQGQGQETQYF. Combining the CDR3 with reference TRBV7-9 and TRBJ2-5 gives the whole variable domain DTGVSQNPRHKITKRGQNVTFRCDPISEHNRLYWYRQTLGQGPEFLTYFQNEAQLEKSRLLSDRFSAERPKGSFSTLEIQRTEQGDSAMYLCASSQGQGQETQYFGPGTRLLVL.

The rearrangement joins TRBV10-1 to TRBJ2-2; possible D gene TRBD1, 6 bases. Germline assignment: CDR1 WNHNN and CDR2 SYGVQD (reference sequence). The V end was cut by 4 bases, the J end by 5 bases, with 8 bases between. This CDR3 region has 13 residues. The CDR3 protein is CASSAQGTGELFF. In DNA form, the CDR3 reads TGCGCCAGCAGTGCGCAGGGGACCGGGGAGCTGTTTTTT.

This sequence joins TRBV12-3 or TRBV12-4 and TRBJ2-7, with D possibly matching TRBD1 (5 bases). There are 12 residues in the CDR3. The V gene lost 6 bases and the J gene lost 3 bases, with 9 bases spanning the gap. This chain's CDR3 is CASRADSYEQYF. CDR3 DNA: TGTGCCAGCAGGGCCGACAGCTACGAGCAGTACTTC.

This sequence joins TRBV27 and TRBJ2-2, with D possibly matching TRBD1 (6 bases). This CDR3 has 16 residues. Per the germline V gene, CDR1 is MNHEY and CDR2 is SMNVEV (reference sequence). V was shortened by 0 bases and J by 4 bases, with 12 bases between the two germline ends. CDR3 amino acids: CASSLSWGRVTGELFF. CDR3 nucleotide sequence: TGTGCCAGCAGTTTATCGTGGGGGCGCGTCACCGGGGAGCTGTTTTTT.

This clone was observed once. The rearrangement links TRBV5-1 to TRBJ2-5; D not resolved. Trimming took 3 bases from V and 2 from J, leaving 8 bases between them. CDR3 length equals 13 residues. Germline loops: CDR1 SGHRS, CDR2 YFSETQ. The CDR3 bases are TGCGCCAGCAGCTCCACACCACAAGAGACCCAGTACTTC. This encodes CASSSTPQETQYF.

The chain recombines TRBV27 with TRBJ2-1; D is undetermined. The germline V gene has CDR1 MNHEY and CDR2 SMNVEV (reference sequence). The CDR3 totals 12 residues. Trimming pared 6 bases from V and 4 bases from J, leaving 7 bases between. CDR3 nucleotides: TGTGCCAGCAGACGACAATACAATGAGCAGTTCTTC. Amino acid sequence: CASRRQYNEQFF.

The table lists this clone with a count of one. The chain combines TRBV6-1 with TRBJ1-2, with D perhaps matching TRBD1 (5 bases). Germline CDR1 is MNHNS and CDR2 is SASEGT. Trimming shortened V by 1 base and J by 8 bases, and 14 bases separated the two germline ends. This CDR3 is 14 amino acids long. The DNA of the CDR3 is TGTGCCAGCAGTGAAGGGGCAGGGAGGGTAGGCTACACCTTC. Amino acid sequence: CASSEGAGRVGYTF.

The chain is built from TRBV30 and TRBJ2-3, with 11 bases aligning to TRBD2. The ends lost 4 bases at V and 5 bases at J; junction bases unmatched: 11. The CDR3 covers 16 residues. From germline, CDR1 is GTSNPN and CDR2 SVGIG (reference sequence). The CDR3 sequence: CAWNRLIAGGKDTQYF. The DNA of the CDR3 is TGTGCCTGGAACCGCCTAATAGCGGGGGGGAAAGATACGCAGTATTTT.

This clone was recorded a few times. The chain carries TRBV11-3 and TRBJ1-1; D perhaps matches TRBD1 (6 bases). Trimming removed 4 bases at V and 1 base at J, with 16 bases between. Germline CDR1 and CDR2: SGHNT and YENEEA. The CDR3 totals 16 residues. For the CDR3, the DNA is TGTGCCAGCAGCTCTACGCGCAGGGGTAGGAACACTGAAGCTTTCTTT. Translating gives CASSSTRRGRNTEAFF.

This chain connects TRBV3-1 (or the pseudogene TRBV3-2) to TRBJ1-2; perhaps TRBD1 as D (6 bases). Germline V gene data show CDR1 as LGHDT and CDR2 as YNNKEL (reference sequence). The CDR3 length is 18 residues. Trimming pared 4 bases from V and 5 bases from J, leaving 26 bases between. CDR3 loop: CASSRRYLGRGAWYGYTF. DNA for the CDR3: TGTGCCAGCAGCCGAAGATATCTGGGACGGGGGGCGTGGTATGGCTACACCTTC.

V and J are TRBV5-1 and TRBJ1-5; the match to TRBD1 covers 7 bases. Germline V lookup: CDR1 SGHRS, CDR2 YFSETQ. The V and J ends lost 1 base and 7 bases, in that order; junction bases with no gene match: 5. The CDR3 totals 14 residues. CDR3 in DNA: TGCGCCAGCAGCTTGACAGGGGTGGGCCAGCCCCAGCATTTT. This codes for CASSLTGVGQPQHF.

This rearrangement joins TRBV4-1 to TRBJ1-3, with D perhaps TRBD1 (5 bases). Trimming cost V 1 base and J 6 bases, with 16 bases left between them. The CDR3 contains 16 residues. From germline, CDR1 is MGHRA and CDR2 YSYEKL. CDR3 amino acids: CASSQGVDTEANTIYF. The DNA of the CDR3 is TGCGCCAGCAGCCAAGGCGTGGACACCGAAGCAAACACCATATATTTT.

The CDR3 nucleotides read TGCGCCAGCAGCAACCACCCGGGGGGCTACACCTTC. It codes for CASSNHPGGYTF. The J gene is TRBJ1-2, the V gene TRBV4-3, with unresolved D. The germline CDR1 and CDR2 sequences are LGHNA and YSLEER. Trimming shortened V by 5 bases and J by 8 bases, and 12 bases separated the two germline ends. The CDR3 contains 12 residues.